This TCR beta chain was identified in a study of T cell responses to AZD1222 COVID-19 vaccine. Germline CDR1 reads SGHTA; CDR2 reads FQGNSA. This CDR3 spans 13 amino acids. V trimming: 6 bases; J trimming: 3 bases; junction bases outside the gene matches: 2. Second-dose schedules of about 4 or about 12 weeks were combined. Study-wide points: Close to half of spike-specific TCRs reportedly recognize unmutated variant regions.

Note on this clone: Its specificity is not known. Other DNA sequences in the same sample also yield this CDR3.

Measured with immunoSEQ multiplex PCR; TCRdb has only the in-frame clones, and not every one. The repertoire holds more than 75,000 clones, with about 80% as singletons. This TCR came from an adult who received the AZD1222 COVID-19 vaccine. The V gene is TRBV7-2, the J gene TRBJ2-7; 10 nucleotides agree with TRBD2. The material was peripheral blood, obtained 28 days after the second AZD1222 dose. CDR3 amino acids: CASRLAGVYEQYF. CDR3 coding DNA: TGTGCCAGCAGGCTAGCGGGAGTCTACGAGCAGTACTTC.